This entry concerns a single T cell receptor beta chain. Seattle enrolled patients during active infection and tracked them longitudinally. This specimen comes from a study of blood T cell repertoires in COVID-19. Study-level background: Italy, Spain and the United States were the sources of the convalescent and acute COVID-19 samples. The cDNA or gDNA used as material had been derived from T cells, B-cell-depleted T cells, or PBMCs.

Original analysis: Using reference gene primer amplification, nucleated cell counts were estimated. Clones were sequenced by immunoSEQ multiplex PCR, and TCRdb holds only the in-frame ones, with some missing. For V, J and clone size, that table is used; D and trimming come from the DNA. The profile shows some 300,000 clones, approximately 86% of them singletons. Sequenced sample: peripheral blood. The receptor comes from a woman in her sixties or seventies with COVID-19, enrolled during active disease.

This CDR3 reads CSVKGGGGLSYEQYF. The CDR3 DNA follows: TGCAGCGTTAAGGGAGGCGGGGGGCTCTCCTACGAGCAGTACTTC. V usage is TRBV29-1 and J usage is TRBJ2-7; 8 bases align to TRBD2. Trimming cost V 5 bases and J 0 bases; bases outside gene matches: 9. CDR3 size: 15 residues. CDR1 is SQVTM, CDR2 ANQGSEA, per germline.